The present T cell receptor (beta chain) was sequenced within a study of cytomegalovirus exposure and HLA in healthy donors. Overall study findings and caveats: Relative to equally common others, HLA-associated TCR beta chains showed greater clonal expansion in a later analysis.

PCR was performed using 60 Vbeta and 13 Jbeta primers. Generated by immunoSEQ multiplex PCR, the TCRdb table keeps only in-frame clones and is missing some. The sample has tens of thousands of clones, more than 55% seen once. This clone appeared a single time. Its target is unknown. The CDR3 contains 10 residues. The ends were cut back, 7 bases at V and 7 bases at J, with 5 bases in the middle. Germline loops: CDR1 MGHDK, CDR2 SYGVNS. Sequencing input: PBMCs. The chain recombines TRBV25-1 with TRBJ2-1; D gene ambiguous. The TCR comes from a man aged 60 to 75 in good health and CMV-seropositive. The CDR3 nucleotides are TGTGCCAGCAAAGAGAATGAGCAGTTCTTC. Protein sequence: CASKENEQFF.